These 13 T cell receptor beta chains originate from one sample sequenced in a study of CD8+CD57+ T cells in acquired aplastic anemia. In patients chosen for sequencing, flow cytometry had shown CD8+CD57+ cell expansion. It was genomic DNA that served as the template for profiling TCR beta VDJ and CDR3. TCRdb redid the calling of the reads with MiXCR, one entry per CDR3 protein. The sample has some 200,000 distinct CDR3 sequences; over 55% are singletons. The sequencing sample was made of sorted CD4+, CD8+, or CD8+CD57+ T cells (not recorded which) from PBMCs. The receptors were sampled from a human donor with aplastic anemia.

With regard to this clonotype: One junction end does not reproduce the germline sequence, and a read error may be involved. The V call is TRBV15, the J call TRBJ1-1; D might be TRBD1 (6 bases). CDR3 length equals 15 residues. Germline loops: CDR1 LNHNV, CDR2 YYDKDF (reference sequence). The CDR3 loop reads CATSRDYQGNAEAFF. The CDR3 region has the DNA TGTGCCACCAGCAGAGATTATCAGGGGAACGCTGAAGCTTTCTTT. Variable domain in full (rest from reference TRBV15 and TRBJ1-1): DAMVIQNPRYQVTQFGKPVTLSCSQTLNHNVMYWYQQKSSQAPKLLFHYYDKDFNNEADTPDNFQSRRPNTSFCFLDIRSPGLGDTAMYLCATSRDYQGNAEAFFGQGTRLTVV.

The rearrangement links TRBV2 to TRBJ2-3; no clear D. V gave up 6 bases and J gave up 0 bases, with 10 bases separating them. The CDR3 is made up of 14 amino acids. Germline V gives CDR1 SNHLY, CDR2 FYNNEI. CDR3 sequence reads: CASSQDGSTDTQYF. CDR3 DNA sequence: TGTGCCAGCAGCCAAGATGGAAGCACAGATACGCAGTATTTT.

This clonotype occurred once. The chain links TRBV20-1 to TRBJ2-2; TRBD2 agrees at 7 bases. The CDR3 is made up of 13 amino acids. Trimming cost V 1 base and J 5 bases; bases outside gene matches: 1. Germline V gene lookup returns CDR1 DFQATT and CDR2 SNEGSKA (reference sequence). The CDR3 loop is CSARGEGTGELFF. The CDR3 nucleotides are TGCAGTGCTAGAGGGGAGGGAACCGGGGAGCTGTTTTTT.

This sequence joins TRBV2 and TRBJ1-4; the match to TRBD1 covers 8 bases. This CDR3 is 15 amino acids long. The germline gives CDR1 SNHLY, CDR2 FYNNEI. V lost 4 bases and J lost 5; bases outside the gene matches: 6. The CDR3 protein is CASSVRRDRNEKLFF. In nucleotides, the CDR3 is TGTGCCAGCAGTGTACGGCGGGACAGGAATGAAAAACTGTTTTTT.

The V call is TRBV19, the J call TRBJ2-3; D unresolved. Germline V gene data show CDR1 as LNHDA and CDR2 as SQIVND (reference sequence). The V end was cut by 5 bases, the J end by 0 bases, with 6 bases between. The CDR3 covers 13 residues. CDR3 DNA sequence: TGTGCCAGTAGTGGCTGGAGCACAGATACGCAGTATTTT. Encoded protein: CASSGWSTDTQYF.

In the case of this clonotype: Germline is not matched at one junction end, which may reflect a read error. The chain recombines TRBV9 with TRBJ1-1; D is unclear. The CDR3 has 13 residues. Germline lookup yields CDR1 SGDLS and CDR2 YYNGEE. CDR3 sequence (DNA): TGTGCCAGCAGCGTAGATGAGCGTACTGAGGCTTTCTTT. It is translated as CASSVDERTEAFF.

The chain combines TRBV28 with TRBJ2-7; D unresolved. CDR1 MDHEN and CDR2 SYDVKM come from the germline V gene. With 5 bases removed from V and 3 bases from J, the gap between germline ends came to 5 bases. CDR3 length: 11 amino acids. The CDR3 DNA reads as TGTGCCAGCAGTCCACACTACGAGCAGTACTTC. It specifies CASSPHYEQYF.

This clonotype was counted at least ten times. The chain uses TRBV24-1 and TRBJ2-1; 9 bases agree with TRBD1. The CDR3 contains 15 residues. Germline V lookup: CDR1 KGHDR, CDR2 SFDVKD. V was clipped by 7 bases and J by 2 bases; unmatched bases: 5. The CDR3 DNA is TGTGCCACCAGGGGACAGGGAAATACCTACAATGAGCAGTTCTTC. It is translated as CATRGQGNTYNEQFF.

The chain uses TRBV5-1 and TRBJ2-5, with D perhaps TRBD1 (5 bases). Germline V lookup: CDR1 SGHRS, CDR2 YFSETQ. The CDR3 contains 15 residues. The germline V and J ends were trimmed by 6 bases and 0 bases, with 15 bases remaining between them. The DNA of the CDR3 is TGCGCCAGCAAGGGGCAGGTCGGAAACCAAGAGACCCAGTACTTC. Translated, it gives CASKGQVGNQETQYF.

This chain uses TRBV24-1 with TRBJ2-5, with 9 nucleotides matching TRBD2. Germline lookup yields CDR1 KGHDR and CDR2 SFDVKD. The CDR3 sequence is 17 residues long. The J segment lost 0 bases and the V segment lost 4 bases, leaving 8 bases of the junction unmatched. The CDR3 reads CATSEGASGTYQETQYF. For the CDR3, the DNA is TGTGCCACCAGTGAGGGTGCTAGCGGGACGTACCAAGAGACCCAGTACTTC.

As for this clonotype: A read error may produce the germline difference seen at one junction end. The V and J genes are TRBV5-1 and TRBJ1-6; D gene ambiguous. The CDR3 spans 15 residues. The germline V gene has CDR1 SGHRS and CDR2 YFSETQ. The CDR3 loop reads CASSFPGPHNSPLYF. In DNA, the CDR3 is TGCGCCAGCAGCTTCCCCGGGCCTCATAATTCACCCCTCTACTTT.

V and J are TRBV4-1 and TRBJ2-7, with TRBD1 as a possible D gene (6 bases). Germline V CDR1 and CDR2: MGHRA, YSYEKL. The CDR3 is 13 residues long. V was pared by 4 bases and J by 5 bases, with 12 bases between. The CDR3 reads CASSLKAGDEQYF. CDR3 sequence (DNA): TGCGCCAGCAGCCTCAAGGCAGGGGACGAGCAGTACTTC.

This clonotype has more than one count but fewer than ten. V gene TRBV5-4 combines with J gene TRBJ1-2; no clear D gene. Trimming removed 3 bases at V and 2 bases at J, with 8 bases between. The CDR3 extends over 13 amino acids. Germline V gives CDR1 SGHNT, CDR2 YYREEE (reference sequence). The DNA for the CDR3 is TGTGCCAGCAGCTACGGGCTAAACTATGGCTACACCTTC. This sequence encodes CASSYGLNYGYTF.